Sequencing of this T cell receptor beta chain was carried out in a study of blood T cell repertoires in COVID-19. In the study overall: Samples representing acute and convalescent COVID-19 were sourced from the United States, Italy and Spain. PBMCs, B-cell-depleted T cells, or T cells were the source of the cDNA or gDNA that made up the material.

In the original processing: Amplification of reference gene primers provided the estimated nucleated cell counts. Here immunoSEQ multiplex PCR was the method, and the copy in TCRdb shows in-frame clones only, minus some. V and J calls and clone size are as listed in that table; D and trimming were resolved from the DNA. The data show about 59,000 clones, around 91% seen once. This clone came up once. V lost 2 bases and J lost 3, with 7 bases in between. From germline, CDR1 is GTSNPN and CDR2 SVGIG (reference sequence). CDR3 length equals 12 residues. The chain uses TRBV30 and TRBJ1-1; the D gene is possibly TRBD1 (5 bases). The clonotype originates from a human donor in a cohort sampled during active COVID-19. The material sequenced was peripheral blood. The CDR3 is CAWSSRDTEAFF. The DNA for the CDR3 is TGTGCCTGGAGTTCCAGGGACACTGAAGCTTTCTTT. Supplemented by reference TRBV30 and TRBJ1-1, the full variable domain reads SQTIHQWPATLVQPVGSPLSLECTVEGTSNPNLYWYRQAAGRGLQLLFYSVGIGQISSEVPQNLSASRPQDRQFILSSKKLLLSDSGFYLCAWSSRDTEAFFGQGTRLTVV.